These 29 T cell receptor beta chains share one sample of origin, sequenced in a study of blood T cell repertoires in COVID-19. Method: immunoSEQ multiplex PCR; TCRdb's copy keeps in-frame clones and lacks some. This table holds about 200,000 clones, about 85% found once. Sequenced material: peripheral blood. These receptor sequences come from a man in his 60s with COVID-19, enrolled during active disease.

In DNA form, the CDR3 reads TGTGCCACCAGTGAAGGGACAGGGAGAAAGACCCAGTACTTC. Its protein is CATSEGTGRKTQYF. The rearrangement joins TRBV24-1 to TRBJ2-5; 9 bases match TRBD1. Per germline, CDR1 KGHDR and CDR2 SFDVKD. The CDR3 has 14 residues. V was pared by 4 bases and J by 6 bases, with 5 bases of the junction left unmatched.

The chain couples TRBV7-9 to TRBJ2-7, with D uncertain. The CDR3 is made up of 11 amino acids. Germline CDR1 is SEHNR and CDR2 is FQNEAQ (reference sequence). The V gene lost 4 bases and the J gene lost 7 bases, with 8 bases spanning the gap. CDR3 coding DNA: TGTGCCAGCAGCTCCGCTAGAGAGCAGTACTTC. It specifies CASSSAREQYF.

This chain connects TRBV7-9 to TRBJ1-1; no clear D gene. Looked up from germline, CDR1 is SEHNR and CDR2 is FQNEAQ (reference sequence). CDR3 length: 11 residues. Trimming removed 5 bases at V and 5 bases at J, with 6 bases between. CDR3 amino acids: CASSPRTEAFF. The CDR3 region has the DNA TGTGCCAGCAGCCCGAGAACTGAAGCTTTCTTT.

This clone was picked up one time. The V gene is TRBV10-3, the J gene TRBJ2-7, with 8 bases matching TRBD1. Germline CDR1 reads ENHRY; CDR2 reads SYGVKD. Trimming took 6 bases from V and 2 from J; bases not matched to a gene: 9. This CDR3 has 15 residues. CDR3 sequence reads: CAIRSHHRGTYEQYF. The CDR3 DNA reads as TGTGCCATCAGATCACATCACAGGGGGACCTACGAGCAGTACTTC.

The rearrangement uses TRBV6-1 and TRBJ1-2; a weak D match, TRBD1 (5 bases). This CDR3 region has 15 residues. The germline CDR1 and CDR2 sequences are MNHNS and SASEGT. V was shortened by 2 bases and J by 0 bases, with 10 bases between the two germline ends. CDR3 protein: CASSEQGRPNYGYTF. In nucleotides, the CDR3 is TGTGCCAGCAGTGAACAGGGTCGTCCTAACTATGGCTACACCTTC.

This chain uses TRBV7-2 with TRBJ1-3, with D perhaps matching TRBD1 (6 bases). CDR3 length: 15 amino acids. V was shortened by 5 bases and J by 3 bases, with 14 bases between the two germline ends. From germline, CDR1 is SGHTA and CDR2 FQGNSA. The CDR3 reads CASSGSTGVGNTIYF. CDR3 nucleotide sequence: TGTGCCAGCAGCGGGTCGACAGGTGTTGGAAACACCATATATTTT.

This chain connects TRBV4-1 to TRBJ1-2; D is possibly TRBD1 (5 bases). Germline lookup yields CDR1 MGHRA and CDR2 YSYEKL. This CDR3 comprises 12 residues. Trimming removed 3 bases at V and 5 bases at J, with 7 bases between. The CDR3 sequence: CASSHSGYGYTF. DNA for the CDR3: TGCGCCAGCAGCCATTCAGGGTATGGCTACACCTTC.

This clone has more than one count but fewer than ten. In nucleotides, the CDR3 is TGTGCCAGCAGTTACGGAGAGGCCCGTAGCAATCAGCCCCAGCATTTT. It specifies CASSYGEARSNQPQHF. The V gene is TRBV6-6, the J gene TRBJ1-5; D is unresolved. CDR3 length: 16 residues. Trimming stripped 2 bases from V and 0 bases from J, with 11 bases between. Germline-derived CDR1 and CDR2 are MNHNY and SVGAGI (reference sequence).

The chain couples TRBV28 to TRBJ2-1, with 9 bases matching TRBD1. Trimming at V came to 5 bases and at J to 7 bases, leaving 9 bases not matched to a gene. The CDR3 is 15 residues long. Germline values: CDR1 MDHEN, CDR2 SYDVKM. The CDR3 DNA is TGTGCCAGCAGTCGAGACAGGGGGACATGGAATGAGCAGTTCTTC. It yields the protein CASSRDRGTWNEQFF.

The V gene is TRBV7-9, the J gene TRBJ1-4; D perhaps matches TRBD1 (6 bases). This CDR3 has 14 amino acids. Germline CDR1 and CDR2: SEHNR and FQNEAQ (reference sequence). Trimming removed 5 bases from V and 4 bases from J, with 11 bases in between. The CDR3: CASSDGQINEKLFF. CDR3 sequence (DNA): TGTGCCAGCAGCGACGGACAGATTAATGAAAAACTGTTTTTT.

The chain has TRBV5-1 and TRBJ2-7; 12 bases match TRBD1. The V gene end was trimmed by 4 bases and the J gene end by 5 bases; junction bases not matched to a gene: 13. The CDR3 sequence is 17 residues long. CDR1 is SGHRS, CDR2 YFSETQ, per germline. The CDR3 region is CASSAQPGTGGLDEQYF. Written as DNA, the CDR3 is TGCGCCAGCAGCGCCCAACCCGGGACAGGGGGCCTAGACGAGCAGTACTTC. The whole variable domain, filled in from reference TRBV5-1 and TRBJ2-7, reads KAGVTQTPRYLIKTRGQQVTLSCSPISGHRSVSWYQQTPGQGLQFLFEYFSETQRNKGNFPGRFSGRQFSNSRSEMNVSTLELGDSALYLCASSAQPGTGGLDEQYFGPGTRLTVT.

CDR3 region: CASSPAGQGGTDTQYF. The CDR3 DNA follows: TGTGCCAGCAGCCCTGCCGGACAGGGTGGGACAGATACGCAGTATTTT. The chain combines TRBV14 with TRBJ2-3; 8 nucleotides align to TRBD1. The trim removed 4 bases at V and 3 bases at J, leaving 9 bases unmatched. This CDR3 is 16 amino acids long. The germline gives CDR1 SGHDN, CDR2 FVKESK.

The V and J genes are TRBV18 and TRBJ2-1, with D perhaps matching TRBD2 (6 bases). The CDR3 loop spans 12 amino acids. Deletions cut 4 bases from V and 13 bases from J, with 14 bases between. Germline values: CDR1 KGHSH, CDR2 LQKENI. The chain's CDR3 is CASSLQIADQFF. CDR3 bases: TGTGCCAGCTCACTCCAAATAGCGGACCAGTTCTTC.

The genes are TRBV19 and TRBJ1-1, with 8 bases fitting TRBD1. Unmatched junction bases numbered 18, after V lost 6 bases and J lost 6 bases. The CDR3 is 17 residues long. The germline gives CDR1 LNHDA, CDR2 SQIVND (reference sequence). The CDR3 loop is CASSRPRGRGLVAEAFF. The CDR3 coding sequence is TGTGCCAGTAGCAGACCCAGGGGGCGCGGGTTGGTCGCTGAAGCTTTCTTT.

V and J are TRBV25-1 and TRBJ1-2; no definite D call. CDR3 length equals 14 residues. V dropped 2 bases and J dropped 5 bases, with 12 bases sitting between them. CDR1 and CDR2 from the germline V gene are MGHDK and SYGVNS. The CDR3 region is CASSEPYLSYGYTF. The DNA of the CDR3 is TGTGCCAGCAGTGAACCTTACCTGAGTTATGGCTACACCTTC.

This clone has more than one count but fewer than ten. V gene TRBV7-9 combines with J gene TRBJ1-1; TRBD1 might be the D (5 bases). The CDR3 is made up of 14 amino acids. Germline V gene lookup returns CDR1 SEHNR and CDR2 FQNEAQ (reference sequence). The V end was cut by 4 bases, the J end by 1 base, with 10 bases between. DNA for the CDR3: TGTGCCAGCAGCTGGGGCAGGTCGAACACTGAAGCTTTCTTT. Amino acid sequence: CASSWGRSNTEAFF.

The chain joins TRBV28 to TRBJ1-1; 10 nucleotides line up with TRBD1. The V gene end was trimmed by 5 bases and the J gene end by 4 bases; junction bases not matched to a gene: 4. The CDR3 runs to 14 residues. Germline CDR1 is MDHEN and CDR2 is SYDVKM. The DNA of the CDR3 is TGTGCCAGCAGTCCGGACAGGGGGTCCACTGAAGCTTTCTTT. It translates to CASSPDRGSTEAFF.

The chain recombines TRBV11-3 with TRBJ1-1, with D possibly matching TRBD1 (5 bases). V lost 5 bases and J lost 1, with 8 bases in between. The germline V gene encodes CDR1 SGHNT and CDR2 YENEEA. There are 13 residues in the CDR3. The CDR3 sequence: CASSPGGNTEAFF. The CDR3 DNA follows: TGTGCCAGCAGCCCCGGGGGGAACACTGAAGCTTTCTTT.

This clone was seen just once. The V call is TRBV12-2, the J call TRBJ1-5; TRBD1, the D gene given by the table, was not confirmed from the DNA. TRBV12-2 is a listed pseudogene. The CDR3 totals 14 residues. The CDR3 is CASRSIQGSQPQHF. Written as DNA, the CDR3 is TGTGCAAGTCGTTCCATACAGGGAAGTCAGCCCCAGCATTTT.

This chain joins TRBV27 and TRBJ2-1; 8 bases map to TRBD2. The CDR3 loop spans 15 amino acids. The germline CDR1 and CDR2 sequences are MNHEY and SMNVEV (reference sequence). Germline trimming cut 3 bases from V and 7 bases from J; bases unmatched to any gene: 8. The CDR3 here is CASSFEREIRNEQFF. CDR3 bases: TGTGCCAGCAGTTTTGAGCGGGAGATTCGGAATGAGCAGTTCTTC.

V gene TRBV5-4 combines with J gene TRBJ2-1; D is unclear. The germline V and J ends were trimmed by 2 bases and 6 bases, with 9 bases remaining between them. In germline, CDR1 is SGHNT, CDR2 YYREEE (reference sequence). The CDR3 consists of 13 residues. Written as DNA, the CDR3 is TGTGCCAGCAGCTTAGAGACGGGCAATGAGCAGTTCTTC. It codes for CASSLETGNEQFF.

The genes are TRBV18 and TRBJ2-1; 7 bases are shared with TRBD2. Germline values: CDR1 KGHSH, CDR2 LQKENI. With 5 bases clipped from V and 6 bases from J, the junction kept 13 bases outside the gene matches. The length of the CDR3 is 16 residues. The CDR3 DNA reads TGTGCCAGCTCAACGTCGGCGGGGGTCCCATGCAATGAGCAGTTCTTC. Its protein product is CASSTSAGVPCNEQFF.

This chain connects TRBV29-1 to TRBJ2-7; TRBD1 matches 7 bases. V trimming: 7 bases; J trimming: 5 bases; junction bases outside the gene matches: 11. The CDR3 extends over 13 amino acids. The V gene's germline CDR1 is SQVTM and CDR2 ANQGSEA. The CDR3 sequence is CSAATGTGDEQYF. DNA for the CDR3: TGCAGCGCTGCGACAGGGACCGGCGACGAGCAGTACTTC.

V and J are TRBV7-2 and TRBJ1-2; 7 bases align to TRBD1. There are 13 residues in the CDR3. With 1 base clipped from V and 7 bases from J, the junction kept 3 bases outside the gene matches. The germline CDR1 and CDR2 sequences are SGHTA and FQGNSA. CDR3 DNA: TGTGCCAGCAGCTTAGAGGGGGCGTTTGGCTACACCTTC. Translation gives CASSLEGAFGYTF.

The chain has TRBV14 and TRBJ2-5, with TRBD2 identical over 11 bases. This CDR3 spans 16 amino acids. Germline values: CDR1 SGHDN, CDR2 FVKESK. The J segment lost 5 bases and the V segment lost 1 base, leaving 6 bases of the junction unmatched. The CDR3, as DNA: TGTGCCAGCAGCCAAGTTGGACTAGCGGGCCGGGAGACCCAGTACTTC. Amino acid sequence: CASSQVGLAGRETQYF. Variable domain in full (rest from reference TRBV14 and TRBJ2-5): EAGVTQFPSHSVIEKGQTVTLRCDPISGHDNLYWYRRVMGKEIKFLLHFVKESKQDESGMPNNRFLAERTGGTYSTLKVQPAELEDSGVYFCASSQVGLAGRETQYFGPGTRLLVL.

The V call is TRBV28, the J call TRBJ1-1; TRBD1 aligns across 8 bases. CDR1 is MDHEN and CDR2 is SYDVKM in the germline V gene. After removal of 5 bases from V and 4 bases from J, the junction contained 9 bases not matched to a gene. The CDR3 loop spans 15 amino acids. DNA for the CDR3: TGTGCCAGCAGTACCAGGGGGCGCCAGGCCACTGAAGCTTTCTTT. It is translated as CASSTRGRQATEAFF.

This clone was observed a single time. The rearrangement uses TRBV20-1 and TRBJ1-5; the D is unclear. Looked up from germline, CDR1 is DFQATT and CDR2 is SNEGSKA (reference sequence). Trimming removed 3 bases from V and 1 base from J, with 10 bases in between. The CDR3 is 14 residues long. The DNA for the CDR3 is TGCAGTGCTAGTTCCGGAGCGAGCAATCAGCCCCAGCATTTT. It specifies CSASSGASNQPQHF.

This clone has more than one count but fewer than ten. The V gene is TRBV5-4, the J gene TRBJ2-3, with 8 bases fitting TRBD1. V trimming: 0 bases; J trimming: 5 bases; junction bases outside the gene matches: 5. The CDR3 runs 15 residues. CDR1 and CDR2 from the germline V gene are SGHNT and YYREEE (reference sequence). The CDR3 DNA is TGTGCCAGCAGCTTGGGCGGGACAGGTAAAGATACGCAGTATTTT. Its translation: CASSLGGTGKDTQYF.

CDR3 loop: CASNRGQGQPQHF. CDR3 DNA sequence: TGTGCCAGTAATAGGGGGCAAGGTCAGCCCCAGCATTTT. The rearrangement links TRBV19 to TRBJ1-5, with TRBD1 matching 7 bases. This CDR3 region has 13 residues. The germline gives CDR1 LNHDA, CDR2 SQIVND (reference sequence). The junction had 6 bases not matched to a gene; V was cut back by 7 bases and J by 6 bases.